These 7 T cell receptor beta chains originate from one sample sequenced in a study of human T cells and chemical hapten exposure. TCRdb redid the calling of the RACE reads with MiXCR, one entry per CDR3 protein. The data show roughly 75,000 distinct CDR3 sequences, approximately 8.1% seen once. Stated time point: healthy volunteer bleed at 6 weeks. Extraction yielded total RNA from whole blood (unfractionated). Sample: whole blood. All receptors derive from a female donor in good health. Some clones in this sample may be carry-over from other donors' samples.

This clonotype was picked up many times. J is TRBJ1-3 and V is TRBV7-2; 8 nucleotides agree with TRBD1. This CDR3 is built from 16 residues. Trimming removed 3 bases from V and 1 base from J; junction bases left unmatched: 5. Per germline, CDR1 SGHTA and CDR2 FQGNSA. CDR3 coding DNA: TGTGCCAGCAGCTTTCAAACAGGGGGTTCTGGAAACACCATATATTTT. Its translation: CASSFQTGGSGNTIYF.

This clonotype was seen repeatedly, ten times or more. The CDR3 nucleotides read TGTGCCAGCAGTTACGCGGCTCGCCAAGATACGCAGTATTTT. Translated, it gives CASSYAARQDTQYF. The chain links TRBV6-5 to TRBJ2-3; D gene uncertain. The germline gives CDR1 MNHEY, CDR2 SVGAGI. Trimming removed 2 bases from V and 5 bases from J, with 11 bases in between. This CDR3 has 14 residues.

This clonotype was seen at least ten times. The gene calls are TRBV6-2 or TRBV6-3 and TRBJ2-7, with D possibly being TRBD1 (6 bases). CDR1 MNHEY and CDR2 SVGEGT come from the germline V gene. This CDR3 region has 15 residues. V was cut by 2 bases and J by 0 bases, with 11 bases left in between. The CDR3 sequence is CASSYRTEISYEQYF. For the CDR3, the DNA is TGTGCCAGCAGTTACCGGACAGAAATCTCCTACGAGCAGTACTTC.

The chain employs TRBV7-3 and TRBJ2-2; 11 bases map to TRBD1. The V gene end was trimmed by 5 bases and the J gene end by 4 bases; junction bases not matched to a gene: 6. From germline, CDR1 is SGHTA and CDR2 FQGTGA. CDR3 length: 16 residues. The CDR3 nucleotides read TGTGCCAGCAGCCAACCCGGGACAGGGGGCACCGGGGAGCTGTTTTTT. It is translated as CASSQPGTGGTGELFF.

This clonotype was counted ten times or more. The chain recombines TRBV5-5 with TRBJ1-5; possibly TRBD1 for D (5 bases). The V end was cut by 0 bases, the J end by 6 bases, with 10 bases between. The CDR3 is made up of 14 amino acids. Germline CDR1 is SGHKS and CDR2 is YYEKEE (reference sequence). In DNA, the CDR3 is TGTGCCAGCAGCTTGGATTGGGGGAGTCAGCCCCAGCATTTT. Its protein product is CASSLDWGSQPQHF.

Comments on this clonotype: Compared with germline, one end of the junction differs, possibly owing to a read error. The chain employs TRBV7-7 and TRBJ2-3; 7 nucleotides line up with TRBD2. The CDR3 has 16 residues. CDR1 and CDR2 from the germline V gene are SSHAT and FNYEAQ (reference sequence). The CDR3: CASSPRASGSTDTQYF. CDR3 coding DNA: TGTGCTAGCAGCCCCCGGGCTAGCGGTAGCACAGATACGCAGTATTTT. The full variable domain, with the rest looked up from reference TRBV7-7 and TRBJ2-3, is GAGVSQSPRYKVTKRGQDVTLRCDPISSHATLYWYQQALGQGPEFLTYFNYEAQPDKSGLPSDRFSAERPEGSISTLTIQRTEQRDSAMYRCASSPRASGSTDTQYFGPGTRLTVL.

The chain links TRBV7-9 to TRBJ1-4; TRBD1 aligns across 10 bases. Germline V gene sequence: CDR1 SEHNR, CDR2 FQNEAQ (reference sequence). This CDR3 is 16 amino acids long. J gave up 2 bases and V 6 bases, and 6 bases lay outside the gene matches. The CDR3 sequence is CASRSRQGATNEKLFF. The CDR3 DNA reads TGTGCCAGCAGGTCTCGACAGGGGGCGACTAATGAAAAACTGTTTTTT.